This note documents a single TCR beta chain sequence. The CDR3 runs to 17 residues. Germline loops: CDR1 MNHEY, CDR2 SMNVEV (reference sequence). V lost 3 bases and J lost 6, with 18 bases in between. The sample belongs to a study of cytomegalovirus exposure and HLA in healthy donors. The PCR had 60 Vbeta and 13 Jbeta primers. The protocol was immunoSEQ multiplex PCR, while the TCRdb copy is restricted to in-frame clones and leaves out a portion. In the table there are more than 150,000 clones, 65% to 85% of which are singletons. This receptor was taken from a woman in her thirties or forties in good health and CMV-seropositive. The sequenced sample was PBMCs. The V gene is TRBV27, the J gene TRBJ2-6, with D uncertain. The CDR3 bases are TGTGCCAGCAGTTTTCGACACAGCTCTGGATCGGCCAACGTCCTGACTTTC. Its translation: CASSFRHSSGSANVLTF.